The 6 T cell receptor beta chains listed next were all sequenced from one sample in a study of neurological immune-mediated disorders. MiXCR, applied by TCRdb to the 5' RACE reads, yields one record per CDR3 protein. The sample includes about 43,000 distinct CDR3 sequences, roughly 12% of them seen just once. Material: PBMCs. All receptors derive from a female donor in good health.

This clonotype was picked up many times. The J gene is TRBJ2-1, the V gene TRBV18, with TRBD2 matching 7 bases. The CDR3 is 15 residues long. With 6 bases clipped from V and 1 base from J, the junction kept 6 bases outside the gene matches. Germline values: CDR1 KGHSH, CDR2 LQKENI. Here the CDR3 reads CASSSLADSYNEQFF. DNA of the CDR3: TGTGCCAGCTCGTCCCTAGCGGATTCCTACAATGAGCAGTTCTTC.

This clonotype was observed many times. This chain joins TRBV7-9 and TRBJ2-3; 12 nucleotides match TRBD2. CDR1 and CDR2 from the germline V gene are SEHNR and FQNEAQ (reference sequence). The V and J ends lost 5 bases and 4 bases, in that order; junction bases with no gene match: 4. This CDR3 has 15 residues. CDR3 sequence reads: CASSLGLAGPDTQYF. The CDR3 DNA reads as TGTGCCAGCAGCCTAGGACTAGCGGGACCAGATACGCAGTATTTT.

This clonotype has ten or more counts. The rearrangement links TRBV30 to TRBJ2-5, with 13 bases lining up with TRBD2. CDR1 is GTSNPN and CDR2 is SVGIG in the germline V gene (reference sequence). The CDR3 consists of 15 residues. The junction had 4 bases not matched to a gene; V was cut back by 0 bases and J by 6 bases. The CDR3 here is CAWSVLAGGQKTQYF. The CDR3, as DNA: TGTGCCTGGAGTGTACTAGCGGGGGGGCAGAAGACCCAGTACTTC.

The chain employs TRBV7-6 and TRBJ2-3; 8 positions match TRBD2. The CDR3 has 16 residues. The V segment lost 4 bases and the J segment 2 bases; nucleotides outside the gene matches: 8. Germline V gene data show CDR1 as SGHVS and CDR2 as FNYEAQ. The CDR3 sequence is CASSSQLAENTDTQYF. CDR3 in DNA: TGTGCCAGCAGCTCGCAACTAGCGGAAAACACAGATACGCAGTATTTT.

The table lists this clonotype with many counts. This chain uses TRBV7-2 with TRBJ2-1; TRBD1 aligns across 12 bases. The CDR3 totals 15 residues. The germline gives CDR1 SGHTA, CDR2 FQGNSA. With 4 bases clipped from V and 6 bases from J, the junction kept 4 bases outside the gene matches. This CDR3 reads CASSWDRGPPNEQFF. CDR3 nucleotides: TGTGCCAGCAGCTGGGACAGGGGGCCTCCCAATGAGCAGTTCTTC.

This clonotype was recorded many times. The chain links TRBV11-2 to TRBJ2-1, with 10 bases fitting TRBD2. Germline CDR1 is SGHAT and CDR2 is FQNNGV. This CDR3 contains 14 residues. J was trimmed by 15 bases and V by 0 bases; bases with no gene match: 8. CDR3 nucleotides: TGTGCCAGCAGCTTAGATCCAGAGACTAGCGGGTCGTTCTTC. Translation gives CASSLDPETSGSFF. The full variable domain, in which reference TRBV11-2 and TRBJ2-1 provide the parts outside the CDR3, is EAGVAQSPRYKIIEKRQSVAFWCNPISGHATLYWYQQILGQGPKLLIQFQNNGVVDDSQLPKDRFSAERLKGVDSTLKIQPAKLEDSAVYLCASSLDPETSGSFFGPGTRLTVL.